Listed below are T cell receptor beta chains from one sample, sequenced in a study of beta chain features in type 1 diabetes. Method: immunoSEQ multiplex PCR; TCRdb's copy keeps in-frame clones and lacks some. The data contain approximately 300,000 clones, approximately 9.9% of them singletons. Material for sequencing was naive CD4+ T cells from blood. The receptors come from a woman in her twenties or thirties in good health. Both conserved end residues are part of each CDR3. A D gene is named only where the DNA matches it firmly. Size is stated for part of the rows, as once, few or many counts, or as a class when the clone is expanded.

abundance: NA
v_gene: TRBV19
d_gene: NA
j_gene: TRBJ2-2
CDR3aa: CAGRDSLNTGELFF
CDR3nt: TGTGCCGGAAGGGACTCCTTGAACACCGGGGAGCTGTTTTTT

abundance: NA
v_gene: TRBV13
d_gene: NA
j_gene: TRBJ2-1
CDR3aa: CASSPRTGNFEQFF
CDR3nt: TGTGCCAGCAGCCCGCGGACGGGGAACTTTGAGCAGTTCTTC

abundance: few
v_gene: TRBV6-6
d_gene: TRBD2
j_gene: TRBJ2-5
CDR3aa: CASSYEREGGETQYF
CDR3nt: TGTGCCAGCAGTTACGAGCGGGAGGGGGGGGAGACCCAGTACTTC

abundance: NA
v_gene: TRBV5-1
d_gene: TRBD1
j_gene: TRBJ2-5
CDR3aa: CASSLRGTGERETQYF
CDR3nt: TGCGCCAGCAGCTTGAGGGGGACAGGGGAACGGGAGACCCAGTACTTC

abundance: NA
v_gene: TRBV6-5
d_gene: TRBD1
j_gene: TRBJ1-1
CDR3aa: CASSYSGQGATEAFF
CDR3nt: TGTGCCAGCAGTTACTCCGGACAGGGGGCGACTGAAGCTTTCTTT

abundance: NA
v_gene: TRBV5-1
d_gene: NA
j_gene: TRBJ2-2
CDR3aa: CASSPRQSSTGELFF
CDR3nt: TGCGCCAGCAGCCCCCGACAGAGCAGCACCGGGGAGCTGTTTTTT

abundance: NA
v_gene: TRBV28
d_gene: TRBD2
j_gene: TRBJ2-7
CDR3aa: CASQGASGNYEQYF
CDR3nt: TGTGCCAGCCAGGGAGCTAGCGGGAACTACGAGCAGTACTTC

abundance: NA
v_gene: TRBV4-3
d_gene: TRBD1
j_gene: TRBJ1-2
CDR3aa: CASSQEQGASGGYTF
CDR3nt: TGCGCCAGCAGCCAAGAGCAGGGGGCGTCTGGCGGCTACACCTTC

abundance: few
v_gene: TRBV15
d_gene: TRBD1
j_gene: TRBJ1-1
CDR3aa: CATSRDDRGRTEAFF
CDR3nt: TGTGCCACCAGCAGAGATGACAGGGGCAGGACTGAAGCTTTCTTT

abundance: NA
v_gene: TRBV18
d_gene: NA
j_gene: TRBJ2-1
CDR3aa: CASSPPEGVVDEQFF
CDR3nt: TGTGCCAGCTCACCACCCGAGGGGGTGGTCGATGAGCAGTTCTTC

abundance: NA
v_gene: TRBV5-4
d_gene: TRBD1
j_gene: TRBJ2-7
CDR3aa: CASSQARQGDSYEQYF
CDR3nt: TGTGCCAGCAGCCAAGCTAGACAGGGCGATTCCTACGAGCAGTACTTC

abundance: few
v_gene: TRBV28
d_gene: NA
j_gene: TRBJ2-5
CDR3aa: CASSSRRDKQETQYF
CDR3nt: TGTGCCAGCAGTTCGAGACGGGACAAACAAGAGACCCAGTACTTC

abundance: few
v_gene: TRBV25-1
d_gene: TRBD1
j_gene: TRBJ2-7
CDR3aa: CASSGRDRAYEQYF
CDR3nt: TGTGCCAGCAGTGGGAGGGACAGGGCCTACGAGCAGTACTTC

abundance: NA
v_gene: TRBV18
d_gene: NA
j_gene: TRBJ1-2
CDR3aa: CASSPSTEINYGYTF
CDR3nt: TGTGCCAGCTCACCGTCCACAGAGATTAACTATGGCTACACCTTC

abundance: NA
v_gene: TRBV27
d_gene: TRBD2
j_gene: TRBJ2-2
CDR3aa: CASSFSRLAGNTGELFF
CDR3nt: TGTGCCAGCAGTTTCTCCCGACTAGCGGGAAACACCGGGGAGCTGTTTTTT

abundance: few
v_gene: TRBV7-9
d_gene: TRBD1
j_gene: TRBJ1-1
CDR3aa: CASSWDSLNTEAFF
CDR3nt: TGTGCCAGCAGCTGGGACAGCCTGAACACTGAAGCTTTCTTT

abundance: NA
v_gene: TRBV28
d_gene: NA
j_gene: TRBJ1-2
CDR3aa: CASSSIRAGYTF
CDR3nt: TGTGCCAGCAGTTCCATCCGTGCGGGCTACACCTTC

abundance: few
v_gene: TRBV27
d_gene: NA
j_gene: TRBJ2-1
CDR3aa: CASSFDGAPYNEQFF
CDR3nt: TGTGCCAGCAGTTTTGATGGGGCCCCCTACAATGAGCAGTTCTTC

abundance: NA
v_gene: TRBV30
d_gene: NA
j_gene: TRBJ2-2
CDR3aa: CAWSVRGADTGELFF
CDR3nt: TGTGCCTGGAGTGTACGGGGGGCGGACACCGGGGAGCTGTTTTTT

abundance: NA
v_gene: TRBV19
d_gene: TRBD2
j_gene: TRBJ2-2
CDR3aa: CASSMVAGANTGELFF
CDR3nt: TGTGCCAGTAGTATGGTAGCGGGGGCGAACACCGGGGAGCTGTTTTTT

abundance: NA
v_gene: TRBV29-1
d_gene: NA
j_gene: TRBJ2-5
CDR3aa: CSVEGAYQETQYF
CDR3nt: TGCAGCGTTGAAGGGGCGTACCAAGAGACCCAGTACTTC

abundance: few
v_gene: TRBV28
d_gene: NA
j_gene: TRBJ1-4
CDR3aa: CASSFIGGTNPFATNEKLFF
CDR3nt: TGTGCCAGCAGTTTCATTGGGGGGACCAATCCCTTTGCAACTAATGAAAAACTGTTTTTT

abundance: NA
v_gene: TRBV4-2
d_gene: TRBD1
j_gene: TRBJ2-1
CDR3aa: CASSLVTGAGDEQFF
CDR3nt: TGTGCCAGCAGCCTAGTGACAGGGGCTGGCGATGAGCAGTTCTTC

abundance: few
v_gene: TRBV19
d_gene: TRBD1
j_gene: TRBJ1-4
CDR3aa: CASKPGQGTNEKLFF
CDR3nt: TGTGCCAGTAAGCCGGGACAGGGGACTAATGAAAAACTGTTTTTT

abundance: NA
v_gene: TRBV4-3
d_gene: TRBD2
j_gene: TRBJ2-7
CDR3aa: CASSQLPGTRLHEQYF
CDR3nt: TGCGCCAGCAGCCAACTTCCCGGGACTAGGTTACACGAGCAGTACTTC

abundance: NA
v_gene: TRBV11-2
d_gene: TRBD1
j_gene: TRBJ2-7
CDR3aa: CASQRQGAYEQYF
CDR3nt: TGTGCCAGCCAAAGACAGGGGGCATACGAGCAGTACTTC

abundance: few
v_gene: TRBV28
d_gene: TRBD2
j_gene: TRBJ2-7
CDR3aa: CASSDSGKTYEQYF
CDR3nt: TGTGCCAGCAGTGATAGCGGGAAGACCTACGAGCAGTACTTC

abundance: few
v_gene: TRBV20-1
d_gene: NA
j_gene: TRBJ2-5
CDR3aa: CSRSSRTAQYF
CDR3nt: TGCAGTCGTTCTAGCCGCACGGCCCAGTACTTC

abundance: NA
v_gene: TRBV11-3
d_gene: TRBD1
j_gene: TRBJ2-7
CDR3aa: CASSLGQGAHEQYF
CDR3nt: TGTGCCAGCAGCCTCGGACAGGGGGCCCACGAGCAGTACTTC

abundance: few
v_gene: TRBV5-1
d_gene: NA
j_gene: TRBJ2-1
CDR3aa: CASSSRDLLNEQFF
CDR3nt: TGCGCCAGCAGTTCCCGGGACTTACTGAATGAGCAGTTCTTC

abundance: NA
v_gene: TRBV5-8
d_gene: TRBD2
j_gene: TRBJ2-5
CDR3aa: CASSSATSGNQETQYF
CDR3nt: TGTGCCAGCAGCTCAGCGACTAGCGGCAACCAAGAGACCCAGTACTTC

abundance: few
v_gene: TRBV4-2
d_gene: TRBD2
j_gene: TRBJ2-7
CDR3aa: CASSPGLALGEQYF
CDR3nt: TGTGCCAGCAGCCCGGGACTAGCCTTGGGGGAGCAGTACTTC

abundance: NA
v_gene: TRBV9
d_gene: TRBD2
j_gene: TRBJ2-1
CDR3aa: CASSVGLAGPLEQFF
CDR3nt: TGTGCCAGCAGCGTAGGGCTAGCGGGCCCCCTTGAGCAGTTCTTC

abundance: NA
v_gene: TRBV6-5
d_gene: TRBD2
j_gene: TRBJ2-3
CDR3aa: CASSYEASGRTDTQYF
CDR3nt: TGTGCCAGCAGTTACGAAGCTAGCGGGAGAACAGATACGCAGTATTTT

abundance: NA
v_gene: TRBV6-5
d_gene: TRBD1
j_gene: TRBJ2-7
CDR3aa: CASSYRGYEQYF
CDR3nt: TGTGCCAGCAGCTACAGGGGCTACGAGCAGTACTTC

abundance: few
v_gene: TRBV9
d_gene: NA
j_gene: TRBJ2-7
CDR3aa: CASSVGAGLTYEQYF
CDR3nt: TGTGCCAGCAGCGTAGGGGCAGGGCTCACCTACGAGCAGTACTTC

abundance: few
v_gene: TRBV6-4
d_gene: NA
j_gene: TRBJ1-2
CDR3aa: CASRPGTARNYGYTF
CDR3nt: TGTGCCAGCAGGCCAGGAACAGCAAGGAACTATGGCTACACCTTC

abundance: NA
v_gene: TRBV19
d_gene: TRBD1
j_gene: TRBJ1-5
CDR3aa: CASSGGQGRKNQPQHF
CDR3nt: TGTGCCAGTAGTGGAGGACAGGGGCGGAAAAATCAGCCCCAGCATTTT

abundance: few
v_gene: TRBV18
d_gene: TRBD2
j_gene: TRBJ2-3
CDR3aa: CASSPTGLAGTDTQYF
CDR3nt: TGTGCCAGCTCACCAACGGGACTAGCGGGCACAGATACGCAGTATTTT

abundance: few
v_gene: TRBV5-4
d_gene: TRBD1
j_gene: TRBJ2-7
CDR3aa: CASSFRDRGIYEQYF
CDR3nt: TGTGCCAGCAGCTTCCGGGACAGGGGTATCTACGAGCAGTACTTC